This record covers a single T cell receptor (beta chain). Its specificity is unknown. PCR amplification relied on 60 Vbeta primers (plus 13 Jbeta primers). Libraries were prepared by immunoSEQ multiplex PCR; TCRdb keeps only in-frame clonotypes and omits some of them. The sample yields under 40,000 clones, roughly 80% seen once. This sample was taken from a study of cytomegalovirus exposure and HLA in healthy donors. Overall study findings and caveats: An analysis was carried out later, and it reportedly showed fewer N-insertions in an Asian-associated ancestry cluster than the roughly 670-donor mean.

The CDR3 sequence is 13 residues long. Per the germline V gene, CDR1 is LNHDA and CDR2 is SQIVND (reference sequence). Trimming removed 3 bases from V and 10 bases from J; junction bases left unmatched: 3. The chain employs TRBV19 and TRBJ1-6, with TRBD1 matching over 7 bases. Sequencing was performed on PBMCs. This receptor was identified in a middle-aged woman in good health and CMV-seronegative. CDR3 coding DNA: TGTGCCAGTAGTATGACAGGGTCCTCACCCCTCCACTTT. Translated: CASSMTGSSPLHF.